What follows is one T cell receptor beta chain and its context. Its specificity is unknown. This record comes from a study of T-cell reconstitution after alpha-beta-depleted transplantation in children. Study-level findings and limits: The authors attributed T-cell counts and diversity one year after transplant mostly to newly produced T cells. Elevated TCRbeta diversity at day 60 was traced, in some patients, to surviving recipient T cells and thymic progenitors. Reported findings indicate that, about two months after transplant, alpha-beta T cells came from several hundred expanded clones, which were derived from non-depleted graft cells.

A TCRbeta library incorporating unique molecular identifiers was prepared. TCRdb fed the PCR reads into MiXCR, producing one record per CDR3 protein. The sample lists about a million distinct CDR3 sequences; less than 30% were seen once. The CDR3 runs to 17 residues. Germline-derived CDR1 and CDR2 are MGHRA and YSYEKL. The V and J ends lost 4 bases and 0 bases respectively, with 16 bases between them. This chain joins TRBV4-1 and TRBJ2-1; D gene uncertain. The TCR sequence derives from a boy younger than two who had a stem cell transplant for SCID, so the T cells may come from the graft donor. The material was PBMCs, mostly from graft donor cells, obtained 360 days after TCRalphabeta/CD19-depleted stem cell transplant. The DNA of the CDR3 is TGCGCCAGCAGCCGAATTAAAGGCGGCCCCTCCTACAATGAGCAGTTCTTC. This sequence encodes CASSRIKGGPSYNEQFF.